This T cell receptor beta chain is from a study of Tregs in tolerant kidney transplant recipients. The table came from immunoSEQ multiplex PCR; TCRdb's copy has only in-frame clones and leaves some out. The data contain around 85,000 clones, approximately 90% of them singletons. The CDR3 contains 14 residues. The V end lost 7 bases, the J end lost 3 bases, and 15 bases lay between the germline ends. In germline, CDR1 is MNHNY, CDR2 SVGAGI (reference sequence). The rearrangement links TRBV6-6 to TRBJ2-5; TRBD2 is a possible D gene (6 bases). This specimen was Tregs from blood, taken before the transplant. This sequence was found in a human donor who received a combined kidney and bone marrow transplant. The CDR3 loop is CASNNRRGEETQYF. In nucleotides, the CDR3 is TGTGCCAGCAACAATCGGAGGGGAGAAGAGACCCAGTACTTC.